Each of the 32 T cell receptor beta chains below was sequenced from the same sample in a study of T cell responses to AZD1222 COVID-19 vaccine. The method was immunoSEQ multiplex PCR; TCRdb's version includes in-frame clones alone and lacks a portion of them. The sample carries tens of thousands of clones, around 80% recorded once. Sequenced material: peripheral blood, taken 28 days after the second AZD1222 dose. These receptors all come from an adult who received the AZD1222 COVID-19 vaccine.

The rearrangement joins TRBV28 to TRBJ1-1; D ambiguous. V shed 6 bases and J shed 4 bases, with 6 bases lying between them. The CDR3 spans 11 residues. CDR1 and CDR2 (germline): MDHEN, SYDVKM. CDR3: CASSAFTEAFF. The CDR3 DNA reads as TGTGCCAGCAGCGCCTTCACTGAAGCTTTCTTT.

The chain combines TRBV19 with TRBJ1-2; maybe TRBD1 (6 bases). V was cut by 7 bases and J by 2 bases, with 20 bases left in between. From germline, CDR1 is LNHDA and CDR2 SQIVND (reference sequence). The CDR3 contains 16 residues. The CDR3 coding sequence is TGTGCCAGTACTCCAAAGGGTGCTGGGGGCAACTATGGCTACACCTTC. Protein sequence: CASTPKGAGGNYGYTF.

V is TRBV18 and J is TRBJ1-5, with a weak D call TRBD1 (5 bases). Deletions cut 2 bases from V and 5 bases from J, with 7 bases between. The germline V gene encodes CDR1 KGHSH and CDR2 LQKENI. The CDR3 spans 13 residues. The chain's CDR3 is CASSPLGDQPQHF. CDR3 nucleotide sequence: TGTGCCAGCTCACCATTAGGGGATCAGCCCCAGCATTTT.

The DNA for the CDR3 is TGCAGCGTTTATCGCCAGGACTCCTACGAGCAGTACTTC. It translates to CSVYRQDSYEQYF. The chain carries TRBV29-1 and TRBJ2-7; D not certain. The CDR3 is 13 amino acids. Trimming removed 5 bases from V and 0 bases from J, with 11 bases in between. Germline V gene data show CDR1 as SQVTM and CDR2 as ANQGSEA.

The chain recombines TRBV5-1 with TRBJ2-3, with a tentative D call TRBD1 (5 bases). This CDR3 has 13 residues. Trimming stripped 2 bases from V and 4 bases from J, with 8 bases between. Germline V gene sequence: CDR1 SGHRS, CDR2 YFSETQ. The CDR3 DNA reads as TGCGCCAGCAGCTTTCAGGGCTCAGATACGCAGTATTTT. This translates into CASSFQGSDTQYF.

The chain couples TRBV7-8 to TRBJ1-5; 10 bases line up with TRBD1. Germline lookup yields CDR1 SGHVS and CDR2 FQNEAQ. V lost 3 bases, J lost 2 bases, and 4 bases stayed unmatched. The CDR3 runs to 16 residues. The CDR3 reads CASSLAGTGGNQPQHF. The CDR3 bases are TGTGCCAGCAGCTTGGCCGGGACAGGGGGCAATCAGCCCCAGCATTTT.

V gene TRBV7-9 combines with J gene TRBJ2-3; 9 bases agree with TRBD2. The V and J ends lost 3 bases and 0 bases, in that order; junction bases with no gene match: 7. CDR1 SEHNR and CDR2 FQNEAQ come from the germline V gene (reference sequence). This CDR3 has 17 residues. The CDR3 protein is CASSFLTSGTSTDTQYF. The DNA for the CDR3 is TGTGCCAGCAGCTTTCTGACTAGCGGCACAAGCACAGATACGCAGTATTTT.

CDR3 amino acids: CASSLGGGSETQYF. The CDR3, as DNA: TGTGCCAGCAGCTTAGGTGGGGGCTCAGAGACCCAGTACTTC. The genes are TRBV13 and TRBJ2-5, with a possible D match to TRBD1 (6 bases). In germline, CDR1 is PRHDT, CDR2 FYEKMQ (reference sequence). V lost 0 bases, J lost 4 bases, and 9 bases lay in between. The length of the CDR3 is 14 residues.

This chain links TRBV2 with TRBJ2-4; TRBD1 is a possible D gene (6 bases). The CDR3 loop spans 13 amino acids. Germline CDR1 is SNHLY and CDR2 is FYNNEI. The V end lost 10 bases, the J end lost 9 bases, and 19 bases lay between the germline ends. In DNA form, the CDR3 reads TGTGCCACCCTAGGGGGAGTCGGCAGCATTCAGTACTTC. It translates to CATLGGVGSIQYF.

V is TRBV23-1 and J is TRBJ2-5; the match to TRBD1 covers 9 bases. TRBV23-1 qualifies as an ORF whose function is uncertain. Trimming took 8 bases from V and 4 from J; bases not matched to a gene: 8. The CDR3 runs 14 residues. In DNA, the CDR3 is TGCGCCAGCGCCATAGGGACAGGGATAGAGACCCAGTACTTC. Translation: CASAIGTGIETQYF.

This sequence joins TRBV11-2 and TRBJ2-3; TRBD1 or TRBD2 may be the D gene (6 bases each). The CDR3 sequence is 17 residues long. V gave up 4 bases and J gave up 1 base, with 18 bases separating them. Germline CDR1 and CDR2: SGHAT and FQNNGV. In nucleotides, the CDR3 is TGTGCCAGCAGCTGGGGGCGGGGACGGTCCCGCACAGATACGCAGTATTTT. Its translation is CASSWGRGRSRTDTQYF. The full variable domain, rest sourced from reference TRBV11-2 and TRBJ2-3, is EAGVAQSPRYKIIEKRQSVAFWCNPISGHATLYWYQQILGQGPKLLIQFQNNGVVDDSQLPKDRFSAERLKGVDSTLKIQPAKLEDSAVYLCASSWGRGRSRTDTQYFGPGTRLTVL.

V is TRBV24-1 and J is TRBJ1-2; D unclear. CDR3 length: 14 amino acids. V was shortened by 2 bases and J by 4 bases, with 10 bases between the two germline ends. The germline V gene has CDR1 KGHDR and CDR2 SFDVKD. CDR3 DNA: TGTGCCACCAGTGATTCCATGAGGCCCTATGGCTACACCTTC. It translates to CATSDSMRPYGYTF.

This sequence joins TRBV11-2 and TRBJ2-5, with a possible D match to TRBD1 (5 bases). Trimming stripped 0 bases from V and 4 bases from J, with 12 bases between. Germline V gene lookup returns CDR1 SGHAT and CDR2 FQNNGV. The CDR3 is made up of 15 amino acids. The CDR3, as DNA: TGTGCCAGCAGCTTAGACCCAGGGTATCCAGAGACCCAGTACTTC. Its protein product is CASSLDPGYPETQYF.

The rearrangement links TRBV5-1 to TRBJ2-1; 9 nucleotides match TRBD2. Germline CDR1 and CDR2: SGHRS and YFSETQ. Losses at the gene ends were 5 bases for V and 0 bases for J; bases not matched to a gene: 3. The CDR3 has 15 amino acids. The CDR3: CASRPAGGSYNEQFF. CDR3 in DNA: TGCGCCAGCAGGCCAGCGGGAGGCTCCTACAATGAGCAGTTCTTC.

The chain has TRBV7-2 and TRBJ2-1, with D perhaps TRBD1 (6 bases). The CDR3 loop spans 13 amino acids. V was clipped by 8 bases and J by 5 bases, with 13 bases between them. From germline, CDR1 is SGHTA and CDR2 FQGNSA. The CDR3 loop is CASGSGTHNEQFF. CDR3 nucleotides: TGTGCCAGCGGCTCTGGGACACACAATGAGCAGTTCTTC.

The V and J genes are TRBV7-3 and TRBJ2-7; TRBD2 matches at 11 bases. Per germline, CDR1 SGHTA and CDR2 FQGTGA. CDR3 length: 15 residues. The J segment lost 3 bases and the V segment lost 5 bases, leaving 6 bases of the junction unmatched. This CDR3 reads CASSPRLAGYYEQYF. In DNA form, the CDR3 reads TGTGCCAGCAGCCCCCGACTAGCGGGATACTACGAGCAGTACTTC.

This clone has just one count. The CDR3 sequence: CASSSRLAGTDTQYF. CDR3 nucleotides: TGTGCCAGCAGTTCTAGACTAGCGGGGACAGATACGCAGTATTTT. The chain has TRBV27 and TRBJ2-3, with TRBD2 matching 11 bases. The length of the CDR3 is 15 residues. Unmatched junction bases numbered 3, after V lost 4 bases and J lost 3 bases. Germline-derived CDR1 and CDR2 are MNHEY and SMNVEV (reference sequence).

The gene calls are TRBV7-9 and TRBJ1-3; 9 bases agree with TRBD1. Germline loops: CDR1 SEHNR, CDR2 FQNEAQ (reference sequence). V shed 5 bases and J 4 bases; nucleotides not matched to a gene: 9. The CDR3 has 16 residues. This CDR3 reads CASSHVQGAKGNTIYF. DNA of the CDR3: TGTGCCAGCAGCCATGTACAGGGGGCGAAAGGAAACACCATATATTTT.

The chain combines TRBV28 with TRBJ2-7; 10 bases line up with TRBD1. In germline, CDR1 is MDHEN, CDR2 SYDVKM. The CDR3 totals 16 residues. V shed 7 bases, J shed 3 bases, and the junction held 12 bases outside the gene matches. Written as DNA, the CDR3 is TGTGCCAGCAAGGTTGAGTCGGGACAGGGGTTCTACGAGCAGTACTTC. Its translation is CASKVESGQGFYEQYF.

This chain connects TRBV6-5 to TRBJ1-1; 10 positions agree with TRBD1. The CDR3 runs to 15 residues. With V trimmed by 8 bases and J by 3 bases, 9 bases remained unmatched. Germline V CDR1 and CDR2: MNHEY, SVGAGI. CDR3 loop: CASYVRGTGDTEAFF. The CDR3 region has the DNA TGTGCCAGCTACGTCCGGGGGACAGGGGACACTGAAGCTTTCTTT.

The chain links TRBV7-2 to TRBJ2-3; D unclear. CDR1 and CDR2 (germline): SGHTA, FQGNSA. The CDR3 covers 12 residues. Trimming shortened V by 5 bases and J by 4 bases, and 7 bases separated the two germline ends. For the CDR3, the DNA is TGTGCCAGCAGCATCCGGGCAGATACGCAGTATTTT. Amino acids: CASSIRADTQYF. Supplemented by reference TRBV7-2 and TRBJ2-3, the full variable domain reads GAGVSQSPSNKVTEKGKDVELRCDPISGHTALYWYRQSLGQGLEFLIYFQGNSAPDKSGLPSDRFSAERTGGSVSTLTIQRTQQEDSAVYLCASSIRADTQYFGPGTRLTVL.

In this sample, this clone turned up a few times. This rearrangement joins TRBV2 to TRBJ2-7; D is possibly TRBD2 (5 bases). The germline CDR1 and CDR2 sequences are SNHLY and FYNNEI. This CDR3 is 13 amino acids long. The V and J ends lost 7 bases and 1 base respectively, with 11 bases between them. The DNA for the CDR3 is TGTGCCAGCACAGGAGGACTGTCCTACGAGCAGTACTTC. Protein product: CASTGGLSYEQYF.

The chain uses TRBV6-2 or TRBV6-3 and TRBJ2-7; 10 bases map to TRBD2. V trimming: 4 bases; J trimming: 2 bases; junction bases outside the gene matches: 2. The germline V gene encodes CDR1 MNHEY and CDR2 SVGEGT. This CDR3 is built from 14 residues. CDR3 sequence: CASSWLAGAYEQYF. In DNA, the CDR3 is TGTGCCAGCAGTTGGCTAGCGGGAGCCTACGAGCAGTACTTC.

This chain connects TRBV6-2 or TRBV6-3 to TRBJ1-5; D possibly corresponds to TRBD1 (6 bases). Trimming left V 2 bases short and J 6 bases short, with 11 bases between. The CDR3 loop spans 14 amino acids. CDR1 and CDR2 (germline): MNHEY, SVGEGT. CDR3 protein: CASSYGGGGQPQHF. In nucleotides, the CDR3 is TGTGCCAGCAGTTACGGTGGGGGCGGTCAGCCCCAGCATTTT.

The gene calls are TRBV6-5 and TRBJ1-1; D is unresolved. V gave up 6 bases and J gave up 6 bases, with 14 bases separating them. This CDR3 is 13 amino acids long. Germline CDR1 reads MNHEY; CDR2 reads SVGAGI. The CDR3: CASRLTSLPEAFF. The CDR3 bases are TGTGCCAGCAGGTTAACATCCCTCCCTGAAGCTTTCTTT.

The chain uses TRBV24-1 and TRBJ2-3; D is ambiguous. V dropped 0 bases and J dropped 0 bases, with 3 bases sitting between them. CDR1 is KGHDR and CDR2 is SFDVKD in the germline V gene. The length of the CDR3 is 14 residues. CDR3 nucleotides: TGTGCCACCAGTGATTTGACCAGCACAGATACGCAGTATTTT. Amino acids: CATSDLTSTDTQYF.

This clone was seen just once. The chain uses TRBV10-3 and TRBJ2-2, with TRBD1 matching 7 bases. Germline V gives CDR1 ENHRY, CDR2 SYGVKD. The trim removed 4 bases at V and 5 bases at J, leaving 7 bases unmatched. The CDR3 totals 15 residues. CDR3 loop: CAISVGTGETGELFF. CDR3 coding DNA: TGTGCCATCAGTGTTGGTACAGGGGAAACCGGGGAGCTGTTTTTT.

The V and J genes are TRBV19 and TRBJ2-1; 11 bases align to TRBD2. V lost 6 bases, J lost 7 bases, and 5 bases stayed unmatched. In germline, CDR1 is LNHDA, CDR2 SQIVND (reference sequence). This CDR3 is built from 14 residues. This chain's CDR3 is CASRLAGVSNEQFF. As DNA, the CDR3 is TGTGCCAGTAGACTAGCGGGGGTCAGTAATGAGCAGTTCTTC.

The chain joins TRBV5-1 to TRBJ2-3; TRBD1 matches at 7 bases. This CDR3 is 14 amino acids long. The junction had 9 bases not matched to a gene; V was cut back by 5 bases and J by 6 bases. CDR1 and CDR2 from the germline V gene are SGHRS and YFSETQ. This chain's CDR3 is CASSLTGIFDTQYF. DNA for the CDR3: TGCGCCAGCAGTTTGACAGGGATTTTTGATACGCAGTATTTT.

The chain uses TRBV30 and TRBJ2-7; D not certain. The CDR3 covers 11 residues. V was cut by 5 bases and J by 6 bases, with 11 bases left in between. Germline CDR1 GTSNPN, CDR2 SVGIG (reference sequence). CDR3 protein: CAWGWGTEQYF. In nucleotides, the CDR3 is TGTGCCTGGGGCTGGGGTACCGAGCAGTACTTC.

The chain combines TRBV30 with TRBJ2-7, with D tentatively TRBD1 (6 bases). V shed 7 bases and J shed 0 bases, with 13 bases lying between them. The CDR3 is made up of 13 amino acids. Looked up from germline, CDR1 is GTSNPN and CDR2 is SVGIG (reference sequence). The CDR3 region has the DNA TGTGCCTCCAGTTCAGGGGACTCCTACGAGCAGTACTTC. It translates to CASSSGDSYEQYF.

The chain carries TRBV29-1 and TRBJ2-4; D may be TRBD2 (5 bases). This CDR3 is built from 14 residues. Germline CDR1 reads SQVTM; CDR2 reads ANQGSEA. The V and J ends lost 7 bases and 0 bases respectively, with 13 bases between them. The CDR3 loop reads CSAGGPIAKNIQYF. The CDR3 bases are TGCAGCGCCGGAGGACCGATAGCCAAAAACATTCAGTACTTC.